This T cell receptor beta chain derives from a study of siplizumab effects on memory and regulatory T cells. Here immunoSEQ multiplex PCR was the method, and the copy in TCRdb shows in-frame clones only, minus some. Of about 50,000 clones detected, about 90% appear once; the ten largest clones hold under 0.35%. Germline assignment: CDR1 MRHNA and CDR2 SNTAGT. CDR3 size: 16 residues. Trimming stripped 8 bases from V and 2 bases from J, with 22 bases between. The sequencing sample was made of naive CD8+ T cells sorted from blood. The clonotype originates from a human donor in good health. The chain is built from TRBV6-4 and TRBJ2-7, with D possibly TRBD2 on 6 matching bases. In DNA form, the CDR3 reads TGTGCCAGCGGCTTCCGGGGCCAGGGACTCCCCTACGAGCAGTACTTC. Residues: CASGFRGQGLPYEQYF.